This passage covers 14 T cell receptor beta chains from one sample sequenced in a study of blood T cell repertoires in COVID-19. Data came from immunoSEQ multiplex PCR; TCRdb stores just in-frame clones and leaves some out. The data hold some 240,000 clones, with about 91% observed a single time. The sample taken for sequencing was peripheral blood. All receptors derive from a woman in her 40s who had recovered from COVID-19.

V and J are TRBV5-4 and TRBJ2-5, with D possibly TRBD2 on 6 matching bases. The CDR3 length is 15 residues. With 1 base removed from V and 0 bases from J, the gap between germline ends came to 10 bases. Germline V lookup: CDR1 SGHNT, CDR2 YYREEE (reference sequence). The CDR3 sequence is CASSLWGVHQETQYF. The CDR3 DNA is TGTGCCAGCAGCTTGTGGGGGGTGCACCAAGAGACCCAGTACTTC.

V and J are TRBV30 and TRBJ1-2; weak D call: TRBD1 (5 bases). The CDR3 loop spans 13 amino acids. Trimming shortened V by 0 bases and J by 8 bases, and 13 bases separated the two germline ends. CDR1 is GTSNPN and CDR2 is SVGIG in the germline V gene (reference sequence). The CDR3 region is CAWSVGGENGYTF. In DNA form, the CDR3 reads TGTGCCTGGAGTGTGGGAGGGGAAAACGGCTACACCTTC.

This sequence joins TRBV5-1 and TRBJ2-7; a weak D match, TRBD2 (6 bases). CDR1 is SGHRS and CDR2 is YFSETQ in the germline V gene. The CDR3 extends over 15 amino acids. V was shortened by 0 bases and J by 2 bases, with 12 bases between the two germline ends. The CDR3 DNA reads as TGCGCCAGCAGCTTGGGGAGGGGAAAACCCTACGAGCAGTACTTC. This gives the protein CASSLGRGKPYEQYF.

In nucleotides, the CDR3 is TGTGCCAGCAGTCTCCCGGGACAGGGGGCCGGGGAGCTGTTTTTT. Residues: CASSLPGQGAGELFF. This rearrangement joins TRBV6-5 to TRBJ2-2; 11 positions agree with TRBD1. V lost 5 bases and J lost 6; bases outside the gene matches: 5. The CDR3 is made up of 15 amino acids. Germline V lookup: CDR1 MNHEY, CDR2 SVGAGI.

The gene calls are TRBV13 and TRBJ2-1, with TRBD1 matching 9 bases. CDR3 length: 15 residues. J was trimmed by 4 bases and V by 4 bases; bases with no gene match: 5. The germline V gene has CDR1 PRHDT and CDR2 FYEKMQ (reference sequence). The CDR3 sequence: CASSSKQGAYNEQFF. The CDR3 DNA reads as TGTGCCAGCAGCTCCAAACAGGGGGCTTACAATGAGCAGTTCTTC.

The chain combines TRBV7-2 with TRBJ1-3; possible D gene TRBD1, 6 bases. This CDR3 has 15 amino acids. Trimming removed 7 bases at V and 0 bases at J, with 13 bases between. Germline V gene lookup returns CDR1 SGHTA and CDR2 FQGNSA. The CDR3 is CASKTGSISGNTIYF. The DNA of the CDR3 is TGTGCCAGCAAAACAGGGTCCATCTCTGGAAACACCATATATTTT.

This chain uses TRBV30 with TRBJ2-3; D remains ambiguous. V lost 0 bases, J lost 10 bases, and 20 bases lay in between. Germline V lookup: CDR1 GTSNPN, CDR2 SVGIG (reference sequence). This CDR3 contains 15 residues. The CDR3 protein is CAWSVKRFGLGSQYF. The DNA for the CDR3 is TGTGCCTGGAGTGTCAAGAGGTTCGGCCTTGGGTCGCAGTATTTT.

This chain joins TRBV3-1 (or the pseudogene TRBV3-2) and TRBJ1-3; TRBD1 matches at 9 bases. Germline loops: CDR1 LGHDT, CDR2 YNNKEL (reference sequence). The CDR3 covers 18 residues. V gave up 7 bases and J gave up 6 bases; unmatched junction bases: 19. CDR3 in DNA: TGTGCCAGCACTAGAAGTGGAGGGACAGGGTCCACTCTAAACACCATATATTTT. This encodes CASTRSGGTGSTLNTIYF.

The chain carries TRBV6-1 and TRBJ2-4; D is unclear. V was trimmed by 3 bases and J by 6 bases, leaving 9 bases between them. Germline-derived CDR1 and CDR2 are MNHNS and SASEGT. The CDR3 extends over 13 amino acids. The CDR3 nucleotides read TGTGCCAGCAGTGAGATTTCCGGAAACATTCAGTACTTC. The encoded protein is CASSEISGNIQYF.

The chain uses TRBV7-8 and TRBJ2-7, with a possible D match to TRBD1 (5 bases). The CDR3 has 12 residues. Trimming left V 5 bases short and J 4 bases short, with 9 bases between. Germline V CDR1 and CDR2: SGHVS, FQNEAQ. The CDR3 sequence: CASSPPGYEQYV. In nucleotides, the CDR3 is TGTGCCAGCAGCCCCCCAGGGTACGAGCAGTACGTC.

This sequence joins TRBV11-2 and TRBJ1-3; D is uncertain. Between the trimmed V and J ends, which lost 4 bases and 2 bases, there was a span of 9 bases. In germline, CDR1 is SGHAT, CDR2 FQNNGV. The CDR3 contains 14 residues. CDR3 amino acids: CASSSGLAGNTIYF. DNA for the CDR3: TGTGCCAGCAGCTCGGGGTTGGCTGGAAACACCATATATTTT.

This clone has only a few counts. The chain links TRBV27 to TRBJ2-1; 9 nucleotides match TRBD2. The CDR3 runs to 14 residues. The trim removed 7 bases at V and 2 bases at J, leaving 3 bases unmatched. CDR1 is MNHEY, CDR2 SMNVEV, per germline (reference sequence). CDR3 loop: CASIAGGPYNEQFF. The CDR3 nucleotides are TGTGCCAGCATTGCGGGAGGGCCCTACAATGAGCAGTTCTTC.

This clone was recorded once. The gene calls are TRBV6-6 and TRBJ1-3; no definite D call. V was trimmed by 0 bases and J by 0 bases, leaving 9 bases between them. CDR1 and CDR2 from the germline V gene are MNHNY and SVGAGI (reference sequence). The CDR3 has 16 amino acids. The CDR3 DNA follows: TGTGCCAGCAGTTACTCGGACGGACTCTCTGGAAACACCATATATTTT. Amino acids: CASSYSDGLSGNTIYF.

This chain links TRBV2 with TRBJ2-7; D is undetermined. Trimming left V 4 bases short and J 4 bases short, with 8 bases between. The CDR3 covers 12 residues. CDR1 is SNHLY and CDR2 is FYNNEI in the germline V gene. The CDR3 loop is CASSVGHYEQYV. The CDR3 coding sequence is TGTGCCAGCAGTGTTGGGCATTACGAGCAGTACGTC.